The 20 T cell receptor beta chains reported below all come from one sample, sequenced in a study of blood T cell repertoires in COVID-19. Clones were sequenced by immunoSEQ multiplex PCR, and TCRdb holds only the in-frame ones, with some missing. The sample consists of about 240,000 clones, 75% to 85% of them appearing once. Sample: peripheral blood. The receptors come from a woman of 80 years or more with COVID-19, enrolled during active disease.

There are a few counts of this clone. The J gene is TRBJ1-2, the V gene TRBV4-1, with D possibly matching TRBD1 (6 bases). V was pared by 1 base and J by 4 bases, with 13 bases between. Germline values: CDR1 MGHRA, CDR2 YSYEKL. This CDR3 has 15 amino acids. CDR3 region: CASSQARTARYGYTF. CDR3 in DNA: TGCGCCAGCAGCCAAGCGAGGACAGCCCGCTATGGCTACACCTTC.

This chain uses TRBV18 with TRBJ2-3; possible D gene TRBD2, 7 bases. Deletions cut 3 bases from V and 5 bases from J, with 15 bases between. This CDR3 region has 15 residues. The germline V gene has CDR1 KGHSH and CDR2 LQKENI. The CDR3 region has the DNA TGTGCCAGCTCACCGGGACGGGGGGCGGAAGATACGCAGTATTTT. Its translation: CASSPGRGAEDTQYF.

The gene calls are TRBV18 and TRBJ1-1; 9 bases map to TRBD1. The CDR3 loop spans 13 amino acids. After removal of 0 bases from V and 11 bases from J, the junction contained 4 bases not matched to a gene. Germline V gives CDR1 KGHSH, CDR2 LQKENI. The CDR3 region is CASSPPGQGLAFF. In DNA form, the CDR3 reads TGTGCCAGCTCACCACCCGGACAGGGGCTTGCTTTCTTT.

The chain links TRBV30 to TRBJ2-7; TRBD1 aligns across 7 bases. V was pared by 5 bases and J by 5 bases, with 6 bases of the junction left unmatched. The CDR3 loop spans 12 amino acids. Germline loops: CDR1 GTSNPN, CDR2 SVGIG (reference sequence). CDR3 nucleotide sequence: TGTGCCTGGGGACAGGTAAATGACGAGCAGTACTTC. As protein: CAWGQVNDEQYF.

The chain carries TRBV28 and TRBJ1-2, with D possibly TRBD1 on 5 matching bases. The germline V gene has CDR1 MDHEN and CDR2 SYDVKM. V lost 4 bases to trimming and J lost 0 bases, with 12 bases between them. The CDR3 totals 15 residues. The chain's CDR3 is CASSSPGRANYGYTF. CDR3 nucleotide sequence: TGTGCCAGCAGTTCCCCTGGCAGGGCTAACTATGGCTACACCTTC.

The chain combines TRBV6-5 with TRBJ2-1; D gene unclear. Trimming removed 6 bases from V and 5 bases from J, with 11 bases in between. CDR3 size: 13 residues. Germline assignment: CDR1 MNHEY and CDR2 SVGAGI. DNA for the CDR3: TGTGCCAGCAGCCGGTCGAGCGACAATGAGCAGTTCTTC. It translates to CASSRSSDNEQFF.

The chain is built from TRBV6-5 and TRBJ2-1, with D possibly being TRBD1 (5 bases). CDR3 length: 14 residues. Trimming took off 5 bases at V and 4 bases at J, with 12 bases between the two ends. Per the germline V gene, CDR1 is MNHEY and CDR2 is SVGAGI. Here the CDR3 DNA reads TGTGCCAGCAGTAGGGGAATGGCTTACAATGAGCAGTTCTTC. This sequence encodes CASSRGMAYNEQFF.

This clone was counted a single time. The chain employs TRBV5-8 and TRBJ1-4, with 7 bases that match TRBD1. Per the germline V gene, CDR1 is SGHTS and CDR2 is YDEGEE. CDR3 length: 15 amino acids. V shed 0 bases, J shed 3 bases, and the junction held 2 bases outside the gene matches. CDR3 amino acids: CASSLADRANEKLFF. CDR3 coding DNA: TGTGCCAGCAGCTTGGCCGACAGGGCTAATGAAAAACTGTTTTTT.

This chain joins TRBV5-1 and TRBJ1-1; TRBD1 matches 10 bases. With V trimmed by 4 bases and J by 4 bases, 7 bases remained unmatched. This CDR3 is 15 amino acids long. Germline CDR1 and CDR2: SGHRS and YFSETQ. CDR3 sequence (DNA): TGCGCCAGCAGCGCCTGGGACAGGGGCACCACTGAAGCTTTCTTT. It encodes CASSAWDRGTTEAFF.

The genes are TRBV9 and TRBJ2-2, with a weak D call TRBD2 (6 bases). Trimming left V 0 bases short and J 1 base short, with 7 bases between. The CDR3 is made up of 15 amino acids. Germline V lookup: CDR1 SGDLS, CDR2 YYNGEE. In nucleotides, the CDR3 is TGTGCCAGCAGCGTAGGGGACTTGAACACCGGGGAGCTGTTTTTT. Translating gives CASSVGDLNTGELFF.

This clone was recorded once. The J gene is TRBJ1-2, the V gene TRBV5-1; possibly TRBD1 for D (5 bases). Germline CDR1 reads SGHRS; CDR2 reads YFSETQ. There are 15 residues in the CDR3. Trimming removed 0 bases at V and 8 bases at J, with 17 bases between. The CDR3 DNA reads TGCGCCAGCAGCTTGGCCGTAGGGGCCCTGGGGGGCTACACCTTC. As protein: CASSLAVGALGGYTF.

Turning to this clone: The sample has other DNA sequences that encode this CDR3 too. The rearrangement joins TRBV15 to TRBJ1-2, with TRBD1 as a possible D gene (6 bases). Trimming took 0 bases from V and 4 from J, leaving 9 bases between them. Germline CDR1 and CDR2: LNHNV and YYDKDF (reference sequence). This CDR3 has 14 amino acids. CDR3 nucleotide sequence: TGTGCCACCAGCAGAGATCAAGGGGGCTATGGCTACACCTTC. This codes for CATSRDQGGYGYTF.

V gene TRBV19 combines with J gene TRBJ1-5; D gene unclear. The CDR3 loop spans 15 amino acids. V gave up 4 bases and J gave up 0 bases, with 10 bases separating them. CDR1 and CDR2 from the germline V gene are LNHDA and SQIVND (reference sequence). The CDR3: CASSTPDYSNQPQHF. As DNA, the CDR3 is TGTGCCAGTAGTACGCCAGATTATAGCAATCAGCCCCAGCATTTT.

In this sample, this clone turned up a few times. The chain has TRBV27 and TRBJ1-2, with a weak D call TRBD1 (5 bases). The V end was cut by 5 bases, the J end by 2 bases, with 15 bases between. This CDR3 has 15 amino acids. Germline loops: CDR1 MNHEY, CDR2 SMNVEV (reference sequence). The CDR3 DNA is TGTGCCAGCAGTCCCATATCGGCAGGGAACTATGGCTACACCTTC. Its translation is CASSPISAGNYGYTF.

V and J are TRBV28 and TRBJ2-4; 9 nucleotides match TRBD2. This CDR3 contains 17 residues. The germline V gene encodes CDR1 MDHEN and CDR2 SYDVKM. J was trimmed by 0 bases and V by 2 bases; bases with no gene match: 5. CDR3 nucleotide sequence: TGTGCCAGCAGTTTAATGGGAGCGGGAGGAGCCAAAAACATTCAGTACTTC. Residues: CASSLMGAGGAKNIQYF. Together with reference TRBV28 and TRBJ2-4, the CDR3 gives the full variable domain: DVKVTQSSRYLVKRTGEKVFLECVQDMDHENMFWYRQDPGLGLRLIYFSYDVKMKEKGDIPEGYSVSREKKERFSLILESASTNQTSMYLCASSLMGAGGAKNIQYFGAGTRLSVL.

CDR3 region: CASSIGGARSSYEQYF. CDR3 bases: TGTGCCAGTAGTATTGGAGGGGCCCGAAGCTCCTACGAGCAGTACTTC. The genes are TRBV19 and TRBJ2-7; possibly TRBD2 for D (6 bases). CDR3 size: 16 residues. Germline assignment: CDR1 LNHDA and CDR2 SQIVND (reference sequence). The germline V and J ends were trimmed by 3 bases and 0 bases, with 15 bases remaining between them.

This chain joins TRBV2 and TRBJ2-7; 11 bases match TRBD2. Trimming removed 10 bases from V and 3 bases from J; junction bases left unmatched: 5. The CDR3 has 13 amino acids. Germline V gene sequence: CDR1 SNHLY, CDR2 FYNNEI. CDR3 DNA: TGTGCCACCTTAGCGGGAGGGGTCTACGAGCAGTACTTC. This translates into CATLAGGVYEQYF.

This chain uses TRBV3-1 (or the pseudogene TRBV3-2) with TRBJ2-5; the D gene is possibly TRBD2 (7 bases). CDR1 LGHDT and CDR2 YNNKEL come from the germline V gene (reference sequence). The CDR3 is made up of 15 amino acids. The ends were cut back, 6 bases at V and 7 bases at J, with 21 bases in the middle. CDR3 sequence (DNA): TGTGCCAGCAGACCCCCGGGGGGCCCATATCGGACCCAGTACTTC. Protein product: CASRPPGGPYRTQYF.

This chain joins TRBV28 and TRBJ1-4; the D is unclear. Germline V gene lookup returns CDR1 MDHEN and CDR2 SYDVKM. The CDR3 totals 14 residues. With 1 base removed from V and 2 bases from J, the gap between germline ends came to 5 bases. The CDR3 is CASSLYKTNEKLFF. The CDR3 DNA is TGTGCCAGCAGTTTATACAAGACTAATGAAAAACTGTTTTTT.

This clone was observed a single time. The CDR3: CASSSRQGTKKNIQYF. Written as DNA, the CDR3 is TGTGCCAGTAGTAGTAGACAGGGAACAAAAAAAAACATTCAGTACTTC. This chain links TRBV19 with TRBJ2-4; TRBD1 aligns across 7 bases. The CDR3 is made up of 16 amino acids. Unmatched junction bases numbered 10, after V lost 4 bases and J lost 4 bases. CDR1 and CDR2 (germline): LNHDA, SQIVND (reference sequence).